This record covers a single T cell receptor (beta chain). The junction had 4 bases not matched to a gene; V was cut back by 4 bases and J by 1 base. Germline lookup yields CDR1 MGHRA and CDR2 YSYEKL. The CDR3 is 15 residues long. The data are from a study of blood T cell repertoires in COVID-19. Study information: Specimens from acute and convalescent COVID-19 originated in the United States, Italy and Spain.

TCRdb keeps only in-frame clones here, not all; method: immunoSEQ multiplex PCR. The sample includes around 170,000 clones, about 81% of them seen just once. The source of this sequence is a woman of 80 years or more with COVID-19, enrolled during active disease. This chain connects TRBV4-1 to TRBJ1-5, with 7 bases lining up with TRBD1. Specimen: peripheral blood. The CDR3 sequence is CASSLTGLSNQPQHF. The CDR3 bases are TGCGCCAGCAGCCTGACAGGGTTGAGCAATCAGCCCCAGCATTTT.